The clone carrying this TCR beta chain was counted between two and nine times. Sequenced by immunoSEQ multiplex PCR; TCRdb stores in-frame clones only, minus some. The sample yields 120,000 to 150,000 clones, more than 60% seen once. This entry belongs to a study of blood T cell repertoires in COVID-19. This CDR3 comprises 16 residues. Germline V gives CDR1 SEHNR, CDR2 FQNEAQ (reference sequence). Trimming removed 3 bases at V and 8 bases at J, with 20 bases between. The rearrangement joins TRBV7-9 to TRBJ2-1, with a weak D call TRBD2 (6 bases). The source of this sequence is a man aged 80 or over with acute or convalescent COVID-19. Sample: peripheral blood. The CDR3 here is CASSLNSKTRSYEQFF. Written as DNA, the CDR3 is TGTGCCAGCAGCTTGAATTCGAAGACTAGGTCGTATGAGCAGTTCTTC.